What follows are 13 T cell receptor beta chains derived from one specimen sequenced in a study of T cell responses to AZD1222 COVID-19 vaccine. Here immunoSEQ multiplex PCR was the method, and the copy in TCRdb shows in-frame clones only, minus some. Of around 120,000 clones listed, about 90% are singletons. Sequenced here: peripheral blood, sampled 28 days after the second AZD1222 dose. These receptors all come from an adult who received the AZD1222 COVID-19 vaccine.

This sequence joins TRBV6-2 or TRBV6-3 and TRBJ1-2; D is perhaps TRBD1 (5 bases). The CDR3 sequence is 16 residues long. The germline V gene has CDR1 MNHEY and CDR2 SVGEGT. V was clipped by 6 bases and J by 0 bases, with 17 bases between them. CDR3 loop: CASSPIITGTNYGYTF. CDR3 in DNA: TGTGCCAGCAGCCCGATTATAACAGGAACTAACTATGGCTACACCTTC.

V is TRBV4-2 and J is TRBJ1-1; D remains ambiguous. Germline CDR1 and CDR2: LGHNA and YNFKEQ. The CDR3 spans 16 residues. V was trimmed by 0 bases and J by 0 bases, leaving 11 bases between them. The CDR3 region is CASSQDRGQVNTEAFF. The CDR3 DNA reads TGTGCCAGCAGCCAAGATCGTGGTCAGGTGAACACTGAAGCTTTCTTT.

The V call is TRBV29-1, the J call TRBJ2-3; D could derive from TRBD1 or TRBD2 (6 bases each). The CDR3 has 14 amino acids. Germline loops: CDR1 SQVTM, CDR2 ANQGSEA. The germline V and J ends were trimmed by 5 bases and 0 bases, with 12 bases remaining between them. CDR3 sequence (DNA): TGCAGCGTTAGGGGGGAAAGTAGCACAGATACGCAGTATTTT. Translating it yields CSVRGESSTDTQYF.

The V gene is TRBV15, the J gene TRBJ2-1, with 7 bases lining up with TRBD1. The ends lost 1 base at V and 3 bases at J; junction bases unmatched: 3. CDR1 is LNHNV, CDR2 YYDKDF, per germline (reference sequence). This CDR3 region has 15 residues. The CDR3 is CATSRAGQNYNEQFF. The CDR3 DNA reads as TGTGCCACCAGCAGAGCGGGACAGAACTACAATGAGCAGTTCTTC.

The chain couples TRBV9 to TRBJ1-5, with D perhaps TRBD1 (6 bases). Trimming removed 4 bases from V and 5 bases from J, with 13 bases in between. This CDR3 has 14 amino acids. Per germline, CDR1 SGDLS and CDR2 YYNGEE. Here the CDR3 reads CASSSGQGYQPQHF. The CDR3 DNA is TGTGCCAGCAGCTCAGGGCAGGGGTATCAGCCCCAGCATTTT. Full variable domain (rest looked up from reference TRBV9 and TRBJ1-5): DSGVTQTPKHLITATGQRVTLRCSPRSGDLSVYWYQQSLDQGLQFLIQYYNGEERAKGNILERFSAQQFPDLHSELNLSSLELGDSALYFCASSSGQGYQPQHFGDGTRLSIL.

This sequence joins TRBV19 and TRBJ1-3; D is perhaps TRBD1 (6 bases). V lost 3 bases, J lost 2 bases, and 11 bases lay in between. CDR1 is LNHDA and CDR2 is SQIVND in the germline V gene (reference sequence). CDR3 length: 15 residues. In DNA, the CDR3 is TGTGCCAGTAGTATCCGCCAGGGGACTGGAAACACCATATATTTT. This gives the protein CASSIRQGTGNTIYF.

This clone has a handful of counts. CDR3 sequence (DNA): TGTGCCATCATGGGGGGGCGCGGGGAGCAGTACTTC. It is translated as CAIMGGRGEQYF. This chain joins TRBV10-3 and TRBJ2-7, with a weak D call TRBD2 (7 bases). The CDR3 runs 12 residues. Trimming pared 7 bases from V and 7 bases from J, leaving 14 bases between. Per germline, CDR1 ENHRY and CDR2 SYGVKD.

V gene TRBV6-6 combines with J gene TRBJ1-5; TRBD1 is a possible D gene (6 bases). The CDR3 runs to 15 residues. V shed 2 bases and J shed 2 bases, with 10 bases lying between them. Germline CDR1 and CDR2: MNHNY and SVGAGI (reference sequence). The CDR3 region has the DNA TGTGCCAGCAGTTACGAACAGGGAGGCAATCAGCCCCAGCATTTT. This codes for CASSYEQGGNQPQHF.

The rearrangement uses TRBV5-4 and TRBJ2-7; TRBD2 might be the D (5 bases). Germline V gene data show CDR1 as SGHNT and CDR2 as YYREEE (reference sequence). The CDR3 is made up of 13 amino acids. V gave up 4 bases and J gave up 3 bases, with 11 bases separating them. CDR3 nucleotide sequence: TGTGCCAGCAGCGCAACTAGTAACTACGAGCAGTACTTC. This encodes CASSATSNYEQYF.

The V gene is TRBV5-4, the J gene TRBJ1-2; D is unclear. V lost 4 bases and J lost 4, with 14 bases in between. CDR3 length equals 14 residues. CDR1 is SGHNT and CDR2 is YYREEE in the germline V gene (reference sequence). The CDR3: CASSIRTDLYGYTF. The CDR3 coding sequence is TGTGCCAGCAGCATTCGGACCGATCTCTATGGCTACACCTTC.

This chain links TRBV28 with TRBJ1-2, with TRBD1 as a possible D gene (6 bases). This CDR3 contains 12 residues. V shed 6 bases and J shed 8 bases, with 13 bases lying between them. Germline CDR1 reads MDHEN; CDR2 reads SYDVKM. The CDR3 nucleotides are TGTGCCAGCAGAACAGGGAACTCGGGCTACACCTTC. Encoded protein: CASRTGNSGYTF.

The chain recombines TRBV6-6 with TRBJ2-7; tentative D call: TRBD1 (5 bases). CDR3 length equals 13 residues. Germline CDR1 reads MNHNY; CDR2 reads SVGAGI (reference sequence). The V end lost 7 bases, the J end lost 3 bases, and 13 bases lay between the germline ends. The CDR3 protein is CASTSQVIYEQYF. The CDR3 coding sequence is TGTGCCAGCACCTCACAGGTTATCTACGAGCAGTACTTC.

The chain combines TRBV7-3 with TRBJ2-3; 9 positions agree with TRBD1. V gave up 5 bases and J gave up 0 bases; unmatched junction bases: 3. Germline lookup yields CDR1 SGHTA and CDR2 FQGTGA. The CDR3 loop spans 15 amino acids. Here the CDR3 DNA reads TGTGCCAGCAGCGACGGACAGGGGAGCACAGATACGCAGTATTTT. Amino acid sequence: CASSDGQGSTDTQYF.